This is a list of T cell receptor beta chains from one sample in a study of blood T cell repertoires in COVID-19. Some clones are missing from TCRdb's copy, which holds only in-frame ones; the method was immunoSEQ multiplex PCR. The table shows about 200,000 clones, with around four fifths occurring only once. What was sequenced was peripheral blood. All receptors derive from a man aged 60-69 years with COVID-19, enrolled during active disease. Each CDR3 is given with its conserved first and last residue. The D gene is left open where the match is weak. Size tells how often a clone was seen (once, few, many) or the class of an expanded clone, and some rows leave it out.

CDR3aa: CASSLFGGRVNTGELFF; CDR3nt: TGCGCCAGCAGCTTGTTCGGGGGAAGGGTAAACACCGGGGAGCTGTTTTTT; len: 17; v_gene: TRBV5-1; j_gene: TRBJ2-2; abundance: NA; d_gene: NA
CDR3aa: CASSVDSPYEQYF; CDR3nt: TGTGCCAGCAGCGTTGACAGCCCCTACGAGCAGTACTTC; len: 13; v_gene: TRBV9; j_gene: TRBJ2-7; abundance: NA; d_gene: NA
CDR3aa: CASSAQGYTGELFF; CDR3nt: TGTGCCAGCAGCGCACAGGGTTACACCGGGGAGCTGTTTTTT; len: 14; v_gene: TRBV7-7; j_gene: TRBJ2-2; abundance: NA; d_gene: NA
CDR3aa: CAHKRSQYPSGNTIYF; CDR3nt: TGTGCGCACAAGCGTTCACAATATCCGTCTGGAAACACCATATATTTT; len: 16; v_gene: TRBV6-6; j_gene: TRBJ1-3; abundance: NA; d_gene: NA
CDR3aa: CASSIGGQKNTEAFF; CDR3nt: TGTGCCAGTAGTATAGGAGGCCAGAAGAACACTGAAGCTTTCTTT; len: 15; v_gene: TRBV19; j_gene: TRBJ1-1; abundance: NA; d_gene: NA
CDR3aa: CASGGTVTHLSYEQYF; CDR3nt: TGTGCCAGCGGAGGGACAGTAACTCACCTCTCCTACGAGCAGTACTTC; len: 16; v_gene: TRBV28; j_gene: TRBJ2-7; abundance: NA; d_gene: NA
CDR3aa: CASSLTGWEKGSNQPQHF; CDR3nt: TGTGCCAGCAGTTTGACAGGGTGGGAGAAAGGAAGCAATCAGCCCCAGCATTTT; len: 18; v_gene: TRBV27; j_gene: TRBJ1-5; abundance: once; d_gene: TRBD1
CDR3aa: CASSQSGEAIDTQYF; CDR3nt: TGCGCCAGCAGCCAATCGGGGGAGGCGATAGATACGCAGTATTTT; len: 15; v_gene: TRBV4-3; j_gene: TRBJ2-3; abundance: NA; d_gene: NA
CDR3aa: CSGAGFYGYTF; CDR3nt: TGCAGCGGGGCAGGGTTCTATGGCTACACCTTC; len: 11; v_gene: TRBV29-1; j_gene: TRBJ1-2; abundance: once; d_gene: NA
CDR3aa: CASRRQGSGNTIYF; CDR3nt: TGTGCCAGCAGAAGACAGGGCTCTGGAAACACCATATATTTT; len: 14; v_gene: TRBV3-1/TRBV3-2; j_gene: TRBJ1-3; abundance: NA; d_gene: TRBD1
CDR3aa: CASSLAGTGANTEAFF; CDR3nt: TGCGCCAGCAGCTTGGCAGGGACAGGGGCGAACACTGAAGCTTTCTTT; len: 16; v_gene: TRBV5-1; j_gene: TRBJ1-1; abundance: NA; d_gene: TRBD1
CDR3aa: CASSTQGRVPGNTIYF; CDR3nt: TGTGCCAGCAGCACCCAGGGTAGGGTACCTGGAAACACCATATATTTT; len: 16; v_gene: TRBV7-8; j_gene: TRBJ1-3; abundance: NA; d_gene: NA
CDR3aa: CASSNSYNSPLHF; CDR3nt: TGTGCCAGCTCAAACAGCTATAATTCACCCCTCCACTTT; len: 13; v_gene: TRBV18; j_gene: TRBJ1-6; abundance: NA; d_gene: NA
CDR3aa: CASSLGRSGRINEQFF; CDR3nt: TGTGCCAGCAGCTTAGGTAGGAGCGGGAGGATAAATGAGCAGTTCTTC; len: 16; v_gene: TRBV7-8; j_gene: TRBJ2-1; abundance: once; d_gene: TRBD2
CDR3aa: CASSRGLAGGLDTQYF; CDR3nt: TGCGCCAGCAGCCGGGGACTAGCGGGAGGATTAGATACGCAGTATTTT; len: 16; v_gene: TRBV4-1; j_gene: TRBJ2-3; abundance: NA; d_gene: TRBD2
CDR3aa: CASSLGRRGQLFF; CDR3nt: TGCGCCAGCAGCTTGGGGAGGCGGGGGCAACTGTTTTTT; len: 13; v_gene: TRBV5-1; j_gene: TRBJ1-4; abundance: NA; d_gene: NA
CDR3aa: CAWSGLAFDEQYF; CDR3nt: TGTGCCTGGAGTGGGCTAGCGTTCGACGAGCAGTACTTC; len: 13; v_gene: TRBV30; j_gene: TRBJ2-7; abundance: NA; d_gene: NA
CDR3aa: CASSRGGAYTEAFF; CDR3nt: TGTGCCAGCAGCCGCGGCGGGGCCTACACTGAAGCTTTCTTT; len: 14; v_gene: TRBV3-1/TRBV3-2; j_gene: TRBJ1-1; abundance: NA; d_gene: NA
CDR3aa: CASSIGGAPGYTF; CDR3nt: TGTGCCAGCAGTATAGGGGGGGCGCCTGGCTACACCTTC; len: 13; v_gene: TRBV5-4; j_gene: TRBJ1-2; abundance: NA; d_gene: NA
CDR3aa: CASSFSSSYTYEQYF; CDR3nt: TGTGCCAGCAGTTTCTCTTCTAGCTACACCTACGAGCAGTACTTC; len: 15; v_gene: TRBV27; j_gene: TRBJ2-7; abundance: NA; d_gene: NA
CDR3aa: CAWTYPRDRGLGNTIYF; CDR3nt: TGTGCCTGGACCTATCCAAGGGACAGGGGGCTTGGAAACACCATATATTTT; len: 17; v_gene: TRBV30; j_gene: TRBJ1-3; abundance: NA; d_gene: TRBD1
CDR3aa: CASSFPPDGYTF; CDR3nt: TGTGCCAGCAGCTTCCCCCCGGATGGCTACACCTTC; len: 12; v_gene: TRBV5-4; j_gene: TRBJ1-2; abundance: NA; d_gene: NA
CDR3aa: CASSLLTGGYTF; CDR3nt: TGTGCCAGCAGCTTACTGACAGGCGGCTACACCTTC; len: 12; v_gene: TRBV11-2; j_gene: TRBJ1-2; abundance: NA; d_gene: NA
CDR3aa: CASSLVEQGGTFF; CDR3nt: TGTGCCAGCAGCTTGGTCGAGCAGGGCGGAACTTTCTTT; len: 13; v_gene: TRBV7-9; j_gene: TRBJ1-1; abundance: NA; d_gene: NA
CDR3aa: CATSRGLAGGSYNEQFF; CDR3nt: TGTGCCACCAGCAGGGGGTTGGCGGGGGGCAGCTACAATGAGCAGTTCTTC; len: 17; v_gene: TRBV15; j_gene: TRBJ2-1; abundance: NA; d_gene: TRBD2
CDR3aa: CAWSVKPLNQPQHF; CDR3nt: TGTGCCTGGAGTGTAAAGCCCTTAAATCAGCCCCAGCATTTT; len: 14; v_gene: TRBV30; j_gene: TRBJ1-5; abundance: NA; d_gene: NA
CDR3aa: CASIAPGQGNQPQHF; CDR3nt: TGTGCCAGCATAGCCCCGGGACAGGGGAATCAGCCCCAGCATTTT; len: 15; v_gene: TRBV6-5; j_gene: TRBJ1-5; abundance: NA; d_gene: TRBD1
CDR3aa: CAIRATGGSGANVLTF; CDR3nt: TGTGCCATCAGGGCAACAGGGGGCTCTGGGGCCAACGTCCTGACTTTC; len: 16; v_gene: TRBV10-3; j_gene: TRBJ2-6; abundance: NA; d_gene: TRBD1
CDR3aa: CASSRADRNTGELFF; CDR3nt: TGTGCCAGCAGCCGGGCGGACAGAAACACCGGGGAGCTGTTTTTT; len: 15; v_gene: TRBV7-9; j_gene: TRBJ2-2; abundance: NA; d_gene: NA
CDR3aa: CASRGQSYGYTF; CDR3nt: TGTGCCAGCAGAGGACAGTCCTATGGCTACACCTTC; len: 12; v_gene: TRBV25-1; j_gene: TRBJ1-2; abundance: NA; d_gene: NA
CDR3aa: CASSERAGLASFGELFF; CDR3nt: TGTGCCAGCAGTGAACGGGCGGGACTAGCTTCCTTCGGGGAGCTGTTTTTT; len: 17; v_gene: TRBV6-1; j_gene: TRBJ2-2; abundance: NA; d_gene: TRBD2
CDR3aa: CASSEAIFVSTGEETQYF; CDR3nt: TGTGCCAGCAGTGAAGCGATATTTGTCTCAACAGGGGAAGAGACCCAGTACTTC; len: 18; v_gene: TRBV6-1; j_gene: TRBJ2-5; abundance: NA; d_gene: TRBD1
CDR3aa: CASSLVAGVETQYF; CDR3nt: TGTGCCAGCAGCTTAGTTGCGGGAGTGGAGACCCAGTACTTC; len: 14; v_gene: TRBV7-9; j_gene: TRBJ2-5; abundance: NA; d_gene: TRBD2
CDR3aa: CASSQDRGSNEKLFF; CDR3nt: TGTGCCAGCAGCCAAGACAGGGGTTCTAATGAAAAACTGTTTTTT; len: 15; v_gene: TRBV4-2; j_gene: TRBJ1-4; abundance: NA; d_gene: NA
CDR3aa: CASSRTMTEAFF; CDR3nt: TGTGCCAGTAGCCGGACTATGACTGAAGCTTTCTTT; len: 12; v_gene: TRBV19; j_gene: TRBJ1-1; abundance: NA; d_gene: NA
CDR3aa: CASSIAPAYEQYF; CDR3nt: TGTGCCAGTAGTATTGCCCCGGCCTACGAGCAGTACTTC; len: 13; v_gene: TRBV19; j_gene: TRBJ2-7; abundance: NA; d_gene: NA
CDR3aa: CASLLSMNTEAFF; CDR3nt: TGTGCCAGCCTATTGAGTATGAACACTGAAGCTTTCTTT; len: 13; v_gene: TRBV2; j_gene: TRBJ1-1; abundance: NA; d_gene: NA
CDR3aa: CASSSRTSGRVYEQYF; CDR3nt: TGTGCCAGCAGCTCGAGGACTAGCGGGAGGGTTTACGAGCAGTACTTC; len: 16; v_gene: TRBV11-1; j_gene: TRBJ2-7; abundance: once; d_gene: TRBD2
CDR3aa: CASSRGGHYGYTF; CDR3nt: TGTGCCAGCAGCCGAGGGGGCCACTATGGCTACACCTTC; len: 13; v_gene: TRBV27; j_gene: TRBJ1-2; abundance: NA; d_gene: TRBD1
CDR3aa: CASSPSGTGGSEQYF; CDR3nt: TGTGCCAGCAGCCCATCCGGGACAGGGGGCTCCGAGCAGTACTTC; len: 15; v_gene: TRBV14; j_gene: TRBJ2-7; abundance: NA; d_gene: TRBD1
CDR3aa: CASSPDWRMSTDTQYF; CDR3nt: TGTGCCAGCAGTCCGGACTGGCGGATGAGCACAGATACGCAGTATTTT; len: 16; v_gene: TRBV28; j_gene: TRBJ2-3; abundance: NA; d_gene: NA